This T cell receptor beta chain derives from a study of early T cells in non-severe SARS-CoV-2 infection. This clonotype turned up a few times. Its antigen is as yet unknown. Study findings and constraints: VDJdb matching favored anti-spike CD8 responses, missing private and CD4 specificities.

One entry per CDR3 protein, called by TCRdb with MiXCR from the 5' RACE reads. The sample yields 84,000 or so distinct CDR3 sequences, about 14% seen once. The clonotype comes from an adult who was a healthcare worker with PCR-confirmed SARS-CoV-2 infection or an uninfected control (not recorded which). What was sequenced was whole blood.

The CDR3 here is CASSQRLAGGLDEQYF. CDR3 coding DNA: TGTGCCAGCAGCCAAAGACTAGCGGGGGGCCTCGACGAGCAGTACTTC. This chain joins TRBV11-2 and TRBJ2-7; TRBD2 matches 13 bases. V lost 5 bases, J lost 5 bases, and 9 bases stayed unmatched. Germline V gene lookup returns CDR1 SGHAT and CDR2 FQNNGV. The CDR3 has 16 residues.